The clone carrying this T cell receptor (beta chain) was observed a handful of times. What it binds is not known. The data derive from a study of OX40 agonist ivuxolimab in advanced cancers. TCRdb keeps only in-frame clones here, not all; method: immunoSEQ multiplex PCR. The sample holds 45,000 to 50,000 clones; approximately 90% are singletons and the top ten take just over 50%. Germline values: CDR1 SNHLY, CDR2 FYNNEI. The CDR3 runs to 15 residues. V was trimmed by 3 bases and J by 0 bases, leaving 12 bases between them. Study results and caveats: Partial responders dosed at 0.1-3.0 mg/kg displayed clonal expansion ranking among the lowest. In CD8+ T cells, expanded clones were on average more numerous than in CD4+.

The J gene is TRBJ2-7, the V gene TRBV2; D gene ambiguous. The sample in question was CD4+ or CD8+ T cells sorted from blood, obtained in a trial of the OX40 agonist ivuxolimab. This TCR was recovered from an adult with an advanced solid tumor such as melanoma, head and neck, liver or kidney cancer. The CDR3 loop is CASSERVRSSYEQYF. CDR3 bases: TGTGCCAGCAGTGAGAGAGTAAGGTCCTCCTACGAGCAGTACTTC.